This is a list of T cell receptor beta chains from one sample in a study of regulatory T cells in long-lasting Graves disease. TCRdb redid the calling of the multiplex PCR reads with MiXCR, one entry per CDR3 protein. The sample carries hundreds of thousands of distinct CDR3 sequences, about 16% recorded once. The same sample was also used in a study of T cells in Graves' hyperthyroidism and ophthalmopathy.

The sample consisted of peripheral blood mononuclear cells (PBMCs), taken at new diagnosis, from a patient treated with antithyroid drugs. The receptors stem from a woman younger than 45 with Graves disease. Both conserved end residues are part of each CDR3. A D gene is named only where the DNA matches it firmly. Clone size, where shown, is once, few, many, or a class for clones that have expanded.

CASSVEGQGMGNTIYF,TGTGCCAGCAGCGTAGAAGGACAGGGTATGGGAAACACCATATATTTT,TRBJ1-3,16,TRBD1,-,TRBV9
CASSPRGANEQFF,TGTGCCAGCAGCCCCCGGGGGGCAAATGAGCAGTTCTTC,TRBJ2-1,13,-,few,TRBV14
CASSPGDPRGANVLTF,TGTGCCAGCAGCCCGGGGGACCCGCGGGGGGCCAACGTCCTGACTTTC,TRBJ2-6,16,-,many,TRBV7-2
CASSQHPSGRAIGLGQFF,TGTGCCAGCAGCCAGCATCCTAGCGGGAGGGCAATAGGCTTAGGGCAGTTCTTC,TRBJ2-1,18,TRBD2,-,TRBV3-1
CASKQNNQPQHF,TGTGCCAGCAAGCAGAATAATCAGCCCCAGCATTTT,TRBJ1-5,12,-,-,TRBV28
CASSHKRQGGADTQYF,TGTGCCAGCAGCCATAAACGACAGGGCGGCGCAGATACGCAGTATTTT,TRBJ2-3,16,TRBD1,many,TRBV7-9
CASRSRPAGRGETQYF,TGTGCCAGCAGATCCCGCCCCGCAGGGAGGGGAGAGACCCAGTACTTC,TRBJ2-5,16,TRBD2,many,TRBV2
CASSVLSQETQYF,TGTGCCAGCTCGGTCTTATCCCAAGAGACCCAGTACTTC,TRBJ2-5,13,-,-,TRBV18
CASSRKPSSYEQYF,TGTGCCAGCAGCAGGAAACCAAGCTCCTACGAGCAGTACTTC,TRBJ2-7,14,-,-,TRBV9
CASSVGTGQGETQYF,TGTGCCAGCAGCGTCGGGACAGGGCAGGGGGAGACCCAGTACTTC,TRBJ2-5,15,TRBD1,-,TRBV9
CASRSLPGANVLTF,TGTGCCTCAAGAAGTCTCCCGGGGGCCAACGTCCTGACTTTC,TRBJ2-6,14,-,-,TRBV30
CASSHPGPPQGPQHF,TGTGCCAGTAGTCACCCGGGACCGCCCCAAGGGCCCCAGCATTTT,TRBJ1-5,15,-,-,TRBV19
CSAFNTGNTEAFF,TGCAGTGCCTTCAATACAGGGAACACTGAAGCTTTCTTT,TRBJ1-1,13,-,-,TRBV20-1
CASSLGGTGADKNIQYF,TGTGCCAGCAGCTTAGGAGGGACAGGGGCGGACAAAAACATTCAGTACTTC,TRBJ2-4,17,TRBD1,-,TRBV7-3
CASSLSTGGQPQHF,TGTGCCAGCAGTCTATCGACAGGGGGACAGCCCCAGCATTTT,TRBJ1-5,14,TRBD1,many,TRBV27
CASSFSGAGPRNEQFF,TGTGCCAGCAGTTTCTCCGGGGCGGGCCCTAGAAATGAGCAGTTCTTC,TRBJ2-1,16,-,many,TRBV28
CASSPGTGGLNQPQHF,TGTGCCAGCAGCCCCGGGACAGGGGGCCTCAATCAGCCCCAGCATTTT,TRBJ1-5,16,TRBD1,-,TRBV9
CSAYKTGAETQYF,TGCAGCGCCTACAAGACAGGCGCAGAGACCCAGTACTTC,TRBJ2-5,13,-,-,TRBV29-1
CASSFYNSPLHF,TGTGCCAGCAGCTTTTATAATTCACCCCTCCACTTT,TRBJ1-6,12,-,many,TRBV7-2
CASSQGVASVNYEQYF,TGTGCCAGCAGCCAAGGAGTGGCTAGCGTAAACTACGAGCAGTACTTC,TRBJ2-7,16,-,few,TRBV4-2
CASSRTRATEAFF,TGTGCCAGCAGTAGGACGAGGGCCACTGAAGCTTTCTTT,TRBJ1-1,13,-,-,TRBV6-1
CSARDLDRVTGELFF,TGCAGTGCTAGAGACTTAGACAGGGTCACCGGGGAGCTGTTTTTT,TRBJ2-2,15,TRBD1,once,TRBV20-1
CASRLAMSYEQYF,TGTGCCAGTCGACTAGCCATGTCCTACGAGCAGTACTTC,TRBJ2-7,13,TRBD2,few,TRBV6-1
CASSYNPDQPQHF,TGTGCCAGCAGTTACAATCCGGATCAGCCCCAGCATTTT,TRBJ1-5,13,-,-,TRBV6-5
CASSLGGPQETQYF,TGTGCCAGCAGCTTAGGTGGCCCGCAAGAGACCCAGTACTTC,TRBJ2-5,14,-,many,TRBV5-1
CASSHAPGRSETQYF,TGTGCCAGCAGCCATGCCCCGGGACGTTCGGAGACCCAGTACTTC,TRBJ2-5,15,-,many,TRBV3-1
CATSRVTGWDYGYTF,TGTGCCACCAGCAGAGTAACAGGCTGGGACTATGGCTACACCTTC,TRBJ1-2,15,-,few,TRBV15
CSAEPASSYEQYF,TGCAGTGCTGAACCTGCGAGCTCCTACGAGCAGTACTTC,TRBJ2-7,13,-,-,TRBV20-1
CASSLGQESDTQYF,TGCGCCAGCAGCCTCGGACAGGAATCAGATACGCAGTATTTT,TRBJ2-3,14,TRBD1,few,TRBV5-1
CASSKSTGAKNIQYF,TGTGCCAGCAGTAAGTCAACTGGGGCCAAAAACATTCAGTACTTC,TRBJ2-4,15,-,-,TRBV28
CASSTPGDPHSYEQYF,TGTGCCAGCAGTACCCCAGGGGATCCACACTCCTACGAGCAGTACTTC,TRBJ2-7,16,-,many,TRBV28
CASSDPRSNQPQHF,TGTGCCAGCAGTGACCCTAGGAGCAATCAGCCCCAGCATTTT,TRBJ1-5,14,-,many,TRBV25-1
CSARPVTASGPVETQYF,TGCAGTGCTAGACCCGTAACTGCTAGCGGGCCGGTCGAGACCCAGTACTTC,TRBJ2-5,17,TRBD2,few,TRBV20-1
CAWRNGQSVADTQYF,TGTGCCTGGAGAAATGGACAGTCGGTGGCAGATACGCAGTATTTT,TRBJ2-3,15,-,-,TRBV30
CASSLGVADQETQYF,TGCGCCAGCAGCTTGGGGGTAGCGGATCAAGAGACCCAGTACTTC,TRBJ2-5,15,-,-,TRBV5-1
CASSQSRFEQYF,TGTGCCAGCAGCCAGAGTCGCTTCGAGCAGTACTTC,TRBJ2-7,12,-,many,TRBV28
CAWSSALNYGYTF,TGTGCCTGGAGTTCTGCCCTGAACTATGGCTACACCTTC,TRBJ1-2,13,-,few,TRBV30
CSARGPMGRITDTQYF,TGCAGTGCTAGAGGCCCCATGGGGAGAATCACAGATACGCAGTATTTT,TRBJ2-3,16,-,-,TRBV20-1
CASRTTQNSYNSPLHF,TGTGCCAGCAGAACCACACAAAACTCCTATAATTCACCCCTCCACTTT,TRBJ1-6,16,-,-,TRBV27
CASTLAGVTGELFF,TGTGCCAGTACACTAGCGGGCGTCACCGGGGAGCTGTTTTTT,TRBJ2-2,14,TRBD2,many,TRBV19
CSVKSGPSYNEQFF,TGCAGCGTTAAATCGGGGCCCTCCTACAATGAGCAGTTCTTC,TRBJ2-1,14,-,-,TRBV29-1
CASSFRDAPVTEAFF,TGTGCCAGCAGTTTCCGGGACGCCCCAGTTACTGAAGCTTTCTTT,TRBJ1-1,15,-,-,TRBV6-2/TRBV6-3